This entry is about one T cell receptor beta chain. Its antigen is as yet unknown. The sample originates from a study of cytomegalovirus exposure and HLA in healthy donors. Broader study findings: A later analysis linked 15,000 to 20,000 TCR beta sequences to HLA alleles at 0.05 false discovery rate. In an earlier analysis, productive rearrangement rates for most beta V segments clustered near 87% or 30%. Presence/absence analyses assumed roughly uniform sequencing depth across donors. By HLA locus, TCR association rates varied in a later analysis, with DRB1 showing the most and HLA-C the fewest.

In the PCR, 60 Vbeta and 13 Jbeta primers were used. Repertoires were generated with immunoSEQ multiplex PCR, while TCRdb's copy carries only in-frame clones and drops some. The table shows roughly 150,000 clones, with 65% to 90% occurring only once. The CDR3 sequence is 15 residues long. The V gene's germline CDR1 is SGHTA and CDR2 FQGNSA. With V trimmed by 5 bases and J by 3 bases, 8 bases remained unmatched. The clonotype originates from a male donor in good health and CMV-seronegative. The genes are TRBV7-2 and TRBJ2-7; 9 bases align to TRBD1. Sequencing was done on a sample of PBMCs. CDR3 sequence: CASSPQSGQGYEQYF. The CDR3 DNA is TGTGCCAGCAGCCCCCAATCGGGACAGGGCTACGAGCAGTACTTC.